This record covers a single TCR beta chain. Mismatch with germline at one junction end may stem from a read error. Sequencing was performed with immunoSEQ multiplex PCR; in TCRdb, only in-frame clones are kept and a portion is missing. Of 15,000 to 20,000 clones listed, roughly 82% were seen once; the top ten hold less than 35%. This specimen belongs to a study of PD-1 blockade in classical Hodgkin lymphoma. Germline V gives CDR1 SGHVS, CDR2 FNYEAQ. The CDR3 has 13 amino acids. All patients experienced relapse after autologous stem cell transplantation, and brentuximab vedotin exposure was variable. This sample comprised peripheral blood mononuclear cells (PBMCs), obtained before the second cycle of nivolumab. The sequence derives from a human donor with classical Hodgkin lymphoma. The genes are TRBV7-6 and TRBJ1-2; D call uncertain. CDR3 residues: CASSWTSNDGYTF. The CDR3 DNA reads TGTGCCAGCAGCTGGACCTCTAACGATGGCTACACCTTC.